This TCR beta chain stems from a study of blood T cell repertoires in COVID-19. Study as a whole: COVID-19 samples collected from the United States, Italy and Spain covered acute and convalescent phases. PBMCs, B-cell-depleted T cells, or T cells were the source of the cDNA or gDNA that made up the material.

The protocol was immunoSEQ multiplex PCR, while the TCRdb copy is restricted to in-frame clones and leaves out a portion. The profile shows about 110,000 clones, roughly 85% of them singletons. Germline V lookup: CDR1 SGHTA, CDR2 FQGNSA. V was clipped by 3 bases and J by 7 bases; unmatched bases: 5. The CDR3 has 14 amino acids. The chain is built from TRBV7-2 and TRBJ1-5; 8 nucleotides line up with TRBD1. The specimen was peripheral blood. This receptor was obtained from a woman aged 80 or over with acute or convalescent COVID-19. The CDR3 here is CASSFDRGVQPQHF. CDR3 DNA sequence: TGTGCCAGCAGCTTCGACAGGGGCGTACAGCCCCAGCATTTT.